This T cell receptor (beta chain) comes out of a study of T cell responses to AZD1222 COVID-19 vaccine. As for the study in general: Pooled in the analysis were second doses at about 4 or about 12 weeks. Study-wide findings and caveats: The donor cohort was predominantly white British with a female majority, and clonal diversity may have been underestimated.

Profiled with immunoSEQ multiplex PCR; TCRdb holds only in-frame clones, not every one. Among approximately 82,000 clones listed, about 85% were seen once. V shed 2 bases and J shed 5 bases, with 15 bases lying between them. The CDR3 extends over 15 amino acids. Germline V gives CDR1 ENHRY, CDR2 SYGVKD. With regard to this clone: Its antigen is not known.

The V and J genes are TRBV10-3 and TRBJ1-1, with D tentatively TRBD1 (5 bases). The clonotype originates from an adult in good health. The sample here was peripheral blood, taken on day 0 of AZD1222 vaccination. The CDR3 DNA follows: TGTGCCATCAGTGAGGCCGTTGGGGGAGAAACTGAAGCTTTCTTT. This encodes CAISEAVGGETEAFF.